This T cell receptor (beta chain) was obtained from a study of radiation and T cells in renal cell carcinoma. Broader study findings: From baseline, blood top tumor clonotypes peaked at 2 weeks post-radiation. Without pretreatment biopsies, baseline tumor clonotype presence was undetermined.

Note on this clone: What it binds is unknown.

The trim removed 5 bases at V and 5 bases at J, leaving 9 bases unmatched. The CDR3 totals 16 residues. Germline loops: CDR1 SGHAT, CDR2 FQNNGV. Repertoires were generated with immunoSEQ multiplex PCR, while TCRdb's copy carries only in-frame clones and drops some. The sample includes tens of thousands of clones, 80% to 90% seen only once; the top ten take approximately 24%. Documented time point: blood 2 weeks post-SBRT. Treatment: 15 Gy SBRT to primary tumor, nephrectomy 4 weeks later. Here the sequenced sample was blood, taken from a patient whose treatment included radiotherapy and nephrectomy. V and J are TRBV11-2 and TRBJ2-2, with 9 bases identical to TRBD1. The source is a woman aged 45-59 years with renal cell carcinoma. The CDR3 DNA follows: TGTGCCAGCAGCCCTGGGACAGGGATTCGAACCGGGGAGCTGTTTTTT. Amino acid sequence: CASSPGTGIRTGELFF.